Listed here are 14 T cell receptor beta chains from one sample, sequenced in a study of beta chain features in type 1 diabetes. Study-wide points: In all four CD4+ subsets, TCRB CDR3 length was significantly, moderately reduced in type 1 diabetes.

What these receptors recognize is not known. The entirety of the isolated RNA underwent reverse transcription, so expressed TCRB transcripts were sequenced. Repertoires were generated with immunoSEQ multiplex PCR, while TCRdb's copy carries only in-frame clones and drops some. This table holds 600,000 to 750,000 clones, around 12% found once. Sequences were obtained from naive CD4+ T cells from blood. These receptors all stem from a man aged 30-40 years with type 1 diabetes.

V is TRBV7-9 and J is TRBJ1-5, with TRBD1 identical over 7 bases. Germline lookup yields CDR1 SEHNR and CDR2 FQNEAQ (reference sequence). The trim removed 1 base at V and 5 bases at J, leaving 5 bases unmatched. The CDR3 has 15 amino acids. In nucleotides, the CDR3 is TGTGCCAGCAGCTTAGGGGTAGGGGGCTATCAGCCCCAGCATTTT. Protein product: CASSLGVGGYQPQHF. The whole variable domain, remainder taken from reference TRBV7-9 and TRBJ1-5, is DTGVSQNPRHKITKRGQNVTFRCDPISEHNRLYWYRQTLGQGPEFLTYFQNEAQLEKSRLLSDRFSAERPKGSFSTLEIQRTEQGDSAMYLCASSLGVGGYQPQHFGDGTRLSIL.

A few counts support this clone. J is TRBJ2-1 and V is TRBV11-2; possible D gene TRBD2, 5 bases. In germline, CDR1 is SGHAT, CDR2 FQNNGV. CDR3 length: 17 residues. V was pared by 5 bases and J by 0 bases, with 17 bases between. CDR3 sequence (DNA): TGTGCCAGCAGCAAGAGGCTAGCAAGAGCCTCCTACAATGAGCAGTTCTTC. It translates to CASSKRLARASYNEQFF.

This clone was recorded at least ten times. This is likely a read error, given that the CDR3 carries no conserved phenylalanine or tryptophan at its end. The DNA is omitted, as the CDR3 cannot be located on it reliably, and the CDR3 follows TCRdb's listing. The CDR3 is CASSKVGVARCS. J is TRBJ1-3 and V is TRBV21-1. TRBV21-1 is a listed pseudogene. Termini included, the CDR3 measures 12 amino acids.

The V call is TRBV29-1, the J call TRBJ2-7, with no clear D. Per germline, CDR1 SQVTM and CDR2 ANQGSEA. V lost 0 bases to trimming and J lost 7 bases, with 7 bases between them. The CDR3 length is 11 residues. CDR3: CSVEDMREQYF. CDR3 nucleotides: TGCAGCGTTGAAGATATGAGAGAGCAGTACTTC.

The J gene is TRBJ1-3, the V gene TRBV29-1; D is ambiguous. This CDR3 has 13 residues. Germline V gene data show CDR1 as SQVTM and CDR2 as ANQGSEA. Trimming pared 6 bases from V and 0 bases from J, leaving 9 bases between. Written as DNA, the CDR3 is TGCAGCGTCGAGGCGAACTCTGGAAACACCATATATTTT. It is translated as CSVEANSGNTIYF. The variable domain in full, with the rest retrieved from reference TRBV29-1 and TRBJ1-3, is SAVISQKPSRDICQRGTSLTIQCQVDSQVTMMFWYRQQPGQSLTLIATANQGSEATYESGFVIDKFPISRPNLTFSTLTVSNMSPEDSSIYLCSVEANSGNTIYFGEGSWLTVV.

The chain links TRBV6-5 to TRBJ1-2; D remains ambiguous. The V gene's germline CDR1 is MNHEY and CDR2 SVGAGI. V was pared by 0 bases and J by 6 bases, with 5 bases between. The CDR3 is 12 amino acids. The CDR3 region has the DNA TGTGCCAGCAGTTACTCGGGAGATGGCTACACCTTC. Protein: CASSYSGDGYTF.

This clone showed up just a few times. The chain couples TRBV7-2 to TRBJ2-3; a weak D match, TRBD1 (6 bases). Germline V gives CDR1 SGHTA, CDR2 FQGNSA. There are 15 residues in the CDR3. V was cut by 5 bases and J by 0 bases, with 12 bases left in between. The DNA for the CDR3 is TGTGCCAGCAGCCGGACAGCTTCTAGCACAGATACGCAGTATTTT. Protein sequence: CASSRTASSTDTQYF.

The table lists this clone with a few counts. This chain joins TRBV7-8 and TRBJ2-6, with D possibly matching TRBD1 (6 bases). The CDR3 totals 19 residues. V was cut by 5 bases and J by 0 bases, with 20 bases left in between. CDR1 and CDR2 (germline): SGHVS, FQNEAQ. Written as DNA, the CDR3 is TGTGCCAGCAGCGCCGGCCAACAGGGAGCTGGCTCTGGGGCCAACGTCCTGACTTTC. Translation: CASSAGQQGAGSGANVLTF.

Concerning this clone itself: A read error may explain this, as a much larger clone is one base away. The same CDR3 is also encoded by other DNA sequences in this sample. V and J are TRBV28 and TRBJ2-6; TRBD1 aligns across 8 bases. This CDR3 region has 16 residues. V lost 9 bases to trimming and J lost 5 bases; unmatched junction nucleotides: 12. Germline V gives CDR1 MDHEN, CDR2 SYDVKM. The CDR3 coding sequence is TGTGCCAGTGCCGCAGGGGGCGGATTACGGGCCAACGTCCTGACTTTC. This translates into CASAAGGGLRANVLTF.

This clone was counted between two and nine times. This chain links TRBV6-1 with TRBJ1-6, with D possibly matching TRBD1 (5 bases). V lost 3 bases and J lost 10, with 13 bases in between. The CDR3 has 14 residues. CDR1 MNHNS and CDR2 SASEGT come from the germline V gene. The CDR3 loop is CASSDGSRGSPLHF. The CDR3 DNA sequence: TGTGCCAGCAGTGACGGTTCGAGGGGCTCACCCCTCCACTTT.

This clone was seen a handful of times. V is TRBV6-1 and J is TRBJ2-7; 7 bases align to TRBD1. Unmatched junction bases numbered 3, after V lost 6 bases and J lost 1 base. The CDR3 covers 13 residues. The germline CDR1 and CDR2 sequences are MNHNS and SASEGT. The CDR3 loop reads CASRPGQSYEQYF. CDR3 in DNA: TGTGCCAGCAGGCCGGGACAGTCCTACGAGCAGTACTTC.

With regard to this clone: An end of the junction does not agree with germline; a read error may underlie this. This chain connects TRBV29-1 to TRBJ2-7; tentatively, D is TRBD1 or TRBD2 (6 bases each). In germline, CDR1 is SQVTM, CDR2 ANQGSEA. The CDR3 loop spans 12 amino acids. CDR3 sequence: CGVQRGEVEQYF. CDR3 DNA sequence: TGCGGCGTTCAGAGGGGGGAAGTCGAGCAGTACTTC.

This clone has only a few counts. V and J are TRBV2 and TRBJ2-7; D uncertain. V was shortened by 6 bases and J by 6 bases, with 9 bases between the two germline ends. Germline CDR1 reads SNHLY; CDR2 reads FYNNEI. CDR3 size: 11 residues. The CDR3 DNA is TGTGCCAGCAGGTCACTGGGCGAGCAGTACTTC. Translated: CASRSLGEQYF.

The CDR3 sequence is CASSESRPRGQPQHF. The CDR3, as DNA: TGTGCCAGCAGTGAGAGTCGGCCAAGAGGCCAGCCCCAGCATTTT. V usage is TRBV6-1 and J usage is TRBJ1-5; no clear D gene. The ends were cut back, 3 bases at V and 7 bases at J, with 16 bases in the middle. The CDR3 totals 15 residues. Germline CDR1 is MNHNS and CDR2 is SASEGT.